The present entry profiles one TCR beta chain with its context. The sample is drawn from a study of blood T cell repertoires in COVID-19. Across the study: The samples span acute and convalescent COVID-19 from the United States, Italy and Spain. PBMCs, B-cell-depleted T cells, or T cells were the source of the cDNA or gDNA that made up the material.

The Seattle site enrolled patients during active infection and followed them longitudinally. The repertoire was sequenced with immunoSEQ multiplex PCR; TCRdb's copy has only in-frame clones and lacks some. Altogether 250,000 to 300,000 clones are present, around nine tenths being singletons, with the ten largest covering roughly 4.9%. The trim removed 0 bases at V and 5 bases at J, leaving 6 bases unmatched. Per the germline V gene, CDR1 is SGHNT and CDR2 is YYREEE (reference sequence). The CDR3 spans 17 residues. Sequencing was done on a sample of peripheral blood. The source of this sequence is a woman aged 55-70 years with COVID-19, enrolled during active disease. The V gene is TRBV5-4, the J gene TRBJ1-5; the match to TRBD1 covers 12 bases. CDR3 region: CASSLGGTGGADQPQHF. For the CDR3, the DNA is TGTGCCAGCAGCTTGGGGGGGACAGGGGGCGCGGATCAGCCCCAGCATTTT. Looking up the rest from reference TRBV5-4 and TRBJ1-5 gives the full variable domain: ETGVTQSPTHLIKTRGQQVTLRCSSQSGHNTVSWYQQALGQGPQFIFQYYREEENGRGNFPPRFSGLQFPNYSSELNVNALELDDSALYLCASSLGGTGGADQPQHFGDGTRLSIL.